Listed below are T cell receptor beta chains from one sample, sequenced in a study of T cells expressing NK-cell markers. TCRdb re-called the 5' RACE reads and catalogs CDR3 proteins one per entry, DNA excluded. Its table lists hundreds of thousands of distinct CDR3 sequences. Sequenced input: blood T cells: a sorted CD56 or NKG2C T cell subset, CD4+ or CD8+ T cells, or bulk PBMC T cells (not recorded which). These receptors originate from a man aged 18 to 70 in good health. CDR3s include the opening cysteine and the closing phenylalanine or tryptophan. The order of the fields is V gene, CDR3 length, J gene, CDR3 protein.

V gene: TRBV4-1; CDR3 length: 21; J gene: TRBJ2-6; CDR3 protein: CASTPLPRGSTPPSGANVLTF
V gene: TRBV9; CDR3 length: 15; J gene: TRBJ2-3; CDR3 protein: CASSNGMGGTDTQYF
V gene: TRBV12-3/TRBV12-4; CDR3 length: 14; J gene: TRBJ1-1; CDR3 protein: CASRRQGARAQAFF
V gene: TRBV6-2/TRBV6-3; CDR3 length: 14; J gene: TRBJ2-7; CDR3 protein: CASTRQGSSYEQYF
V gene: TRBV12-5; CDR3 length: 15; J gene: TRBJ2-3; CDR3 protein: CASGSRGQYTDTQYF
V gene: TRBV20-1; CDR3 length: 15; J gene: TRBJ2-3; CDR3 protein: CSARAGGTSTDTQYF
V gene: TRBV9; CDR3 length: 18; J gene: TRBJ1-6; CDR3 protein: CASSVAFGEVPYNSPLHF
V gene: TRBV2; CDR3 length: 13; J gene: TRBJ1-2; CDR3 protein: CASSISGRYGYTF
V gene: TRBV14; CDR3 length: 15; J gene: TRBJ2-7; CDR3 protein: CASSRRDSYSYEQYF
V gene: TRBV12-3/TRBV12-4; CDR3 length: 15; J gene: TRBJ2-3; CDR3 protein: CASTERRGVADTQYF
V gene: TRBV29-1; CDR3 length: 13; J gene: TRBJ2-5; CDR3 protein: CSVEPDRGKTQYF
V gene: TRBV5-1; CDR3 length: 14; J gene: TRBJ2-7; CDR3 protein: CASKAWAAGGEQYF
V gene: TRBV6-1; CDR3 length: 13; J gene: TRBJ2-1; CDR3 protein: CASRVQQYNEQFF
V gene: TRBV6-1; CDR3 length: 16; J gene: TRBJ1-5; CDR3 protein: CASSETSVLIRQPQHF
V gene: TRBV7-2; CDR3 length: 15; J gene: TRBJ2-1; CDR3 protein: CASSNRLAGWNEQFF
V gene: TRBV7-2; CDR3 length: 12; J gene: TRBJ2-1; CDR3 protein: CASSLRINEQFF
V gene: TRBV20-1; CDR3 length: 14; J gene: TRBJ1-3; CDR3 protein: CSAPVGGSGNTIYF
V gene: TRBV6-1; CDR3 length: 15; J gene: TRBJ2-3; CDR3 protein: CASSESAGITDTQYF
V gene: TRBV18; CDR3 length: 13; J gene: TRBJ2-7; CDR3 protein: CASSERGSYEQYF
V gene: TRBV12-3/TRBV12-4; CDR3 length: 15; J gene: TRBJ2-4; CDR3 protein: CASSLFGTGRNIQYF
V gene: TRBV11-2; CDR3 length: 11; J gene: TRBJ2-1; CDR3 protein: CASSVRAEQFF
V gene: TRBV25-1; CDR3 length: 17; J gene: TRBJ2-5; CDR3 protein: CASSEYSRVVLQETQYF
V gene: TRBV7-8; CDR3 length: 16; J gene: TRBJ2-5; CDR3 protein: CASSSIPTGQQETQYF
V gene: TRBV7-9; CDR3 length: 16; J gene: TRBJ1-3; CDR3 protein: CASSPEQGAGGNTIYF
V gene: TRBV18; CDR3 length: 14; J gene: TRBJ1-1; CDR3 protein: CASSPEGVYAEAFF
V gene: TRBV7-8; CDR3 length: 17; J gene: TRBJ2-1; CDR3 protein: CASSPVGTASLRNEQFF
V gene: TRBV7-9; CDR3 length: 15; J gene: TRBJ1-6; CDR3 protein: CASSPTRGALSPLHF
V gene: TRBV30; CDR3 length: 14; J gene: TRBJ2-1; CDR3 protein: CAGGTSGGYNEQFF
V gene: TRBV20-1; CDR3 length: 13; J gene: TRBJ2-7; CDR3 protein: CSARAGTPYEQYF
V gene: TRBV6-1; CDR3 length: 16; J gene: TRBJ1-2; CDR3 protein: CASRPVYYGTVYGYTF
V gene: TRBV27; CDR3 length: 14; J gene: TRBJ1-2; CDR3 protein: CASSPDRRNYGYTF
V gene: TRBV12-3/TRBV12-4; CDR3 length: 15; J gene: TRBJ2-1; CDR3 protein: CASSLSLAGPLEQFF
V gene: TRBV20-1; CDR3 length: 15; J gene: TRBJ2-1; CDR3 protein: CSAGGQGVPYNEQFF
V gene: TRBV7-6; CDR3 length: 14; J gene: TRBJ2-1; CDR3 protein: CASNRLAGNNEQFF
V gene: TRBV11-2; CDR3 length: 14; J gene: TRBJ2-3; CDR3 protein: CASSSGTGGIKQYF
V gene: TRBV28; CDR3 length: 16; J gene: TRBJ2-7; CDR3 protein: CASRGLAGGFSYEQYF
V gene: TRBV15; CDR3 length: 16; J gene: TRBJ1-2; CDR3 protein: CATSRDASGPGYGYTF
V gene: TRBV29-1; CDR3 length: 14; J gene: TRBJ2-1; CDR3 protein: CSAAIGVSSGGQFF
V gene: TRBV5-6; CDR3 length: 18; J gene: TRBJ1-1; CDR3 protein: CASSWGASGMYMNTEAFF
V gene: TRBV5-1; CDR3 length: 15; J gene: TRBJ2-5; CDR3 protein: CASSSGGGPQETQYF
V gene: TRBV29-1; CDR3 length: 14; J gene: TRBJ2-5; CDR3 protein: CSGGPTASQETQYF